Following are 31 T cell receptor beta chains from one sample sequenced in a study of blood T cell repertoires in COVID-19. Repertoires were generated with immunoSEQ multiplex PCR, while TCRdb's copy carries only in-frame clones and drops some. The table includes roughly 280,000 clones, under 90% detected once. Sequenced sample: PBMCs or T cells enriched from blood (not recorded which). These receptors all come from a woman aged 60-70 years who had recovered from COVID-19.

CDR3 sequence reads: CASSPQAVYRSLNNEQFF. The CDR3 DNA reads TGTGCCAGCAGCCCTCAAGCGGTGTATCGTTCCTTAAACAATGAGCAGTTCTTC. The chain recombines TRBV3-1 (or the pseudogene TRBV3-2) with TRBJ2-1, with D perhaps TRBD2 (5 bases). With 4 bases removed from V and 5 bases from J, the gap between germline ends came to 24 bases. The CDR3 consists of 18 residues. From germline, CDR1 is LGHDT and CDR2 YNNKEL (reference sequence).

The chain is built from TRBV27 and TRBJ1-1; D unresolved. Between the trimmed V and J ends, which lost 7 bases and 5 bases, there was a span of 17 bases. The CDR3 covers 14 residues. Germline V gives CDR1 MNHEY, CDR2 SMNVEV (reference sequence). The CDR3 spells CASIVAWGGTEAFF. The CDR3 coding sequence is TGTGCCAGCATTGTTGCTTGGGGAGGTACTGAAGCTTTCTTT.

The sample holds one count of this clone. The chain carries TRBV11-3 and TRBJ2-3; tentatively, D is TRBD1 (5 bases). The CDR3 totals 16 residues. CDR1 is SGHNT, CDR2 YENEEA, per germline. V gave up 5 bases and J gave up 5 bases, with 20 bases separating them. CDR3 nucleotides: TGTGCCAGCAGCCTGGGCAGGGAATCATCACAAGATACGCAGTATTTT. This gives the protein CASSLGRESSQDTQYF.

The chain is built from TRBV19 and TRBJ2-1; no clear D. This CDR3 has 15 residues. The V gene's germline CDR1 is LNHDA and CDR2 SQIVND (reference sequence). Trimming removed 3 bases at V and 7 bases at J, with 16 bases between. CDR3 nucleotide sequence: TGTGCCAGTAGTATCACGGCAGACTTGAGGAATGAGCAGTTCTTC. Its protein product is CASSITADLRNEQFF.

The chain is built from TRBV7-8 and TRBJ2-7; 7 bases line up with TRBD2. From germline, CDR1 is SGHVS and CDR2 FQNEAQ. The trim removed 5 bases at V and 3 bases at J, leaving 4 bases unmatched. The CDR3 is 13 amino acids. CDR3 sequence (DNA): TGTGCCAGCAGCCGAACTAGCGTCTACGAGCAGTACTTC. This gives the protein CASSRTSVYEQYF.

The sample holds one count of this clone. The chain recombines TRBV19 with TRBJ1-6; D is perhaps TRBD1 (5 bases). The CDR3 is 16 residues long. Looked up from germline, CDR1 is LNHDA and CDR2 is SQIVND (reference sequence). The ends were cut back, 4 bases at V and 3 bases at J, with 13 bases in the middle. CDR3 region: CASSRDSAGYNSPLHF. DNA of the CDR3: TGTGCCAGTAGTAGAGACAGCGCGGGCTATAATTCACCCCTCCACTTT.

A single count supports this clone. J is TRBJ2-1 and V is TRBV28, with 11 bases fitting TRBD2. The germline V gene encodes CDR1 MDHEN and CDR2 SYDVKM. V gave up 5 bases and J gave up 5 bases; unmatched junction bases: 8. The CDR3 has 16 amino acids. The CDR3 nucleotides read TGTGCCAGCAGTCAGCCACTAGCGGGAGTAGACAATGAGCAGTTCTTC. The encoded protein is CASSQPLAGVDNEQFF.

Here the CDR3 reads CASSELGGGRTDTQYF. CDR3 DNA: TGTGCCAGCAGTGAACTCGGCGGGGGCCGCACAGATACGCAGTATTTT. The genes are TRBV6-1 and TRBJ2-3; D perhaps matches TRBD2 (7 bases). Deletions cut 2 bases from V and 1 base from J, with 13 bases between. This CDR3 contains 16 residues. Germline assignment: CDR1 MNHNS and CDR2 SASEGT.

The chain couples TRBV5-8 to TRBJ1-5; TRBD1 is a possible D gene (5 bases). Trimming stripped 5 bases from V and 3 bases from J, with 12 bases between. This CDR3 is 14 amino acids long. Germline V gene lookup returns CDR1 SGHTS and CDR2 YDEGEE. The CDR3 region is CASRPTGTNQPQHF. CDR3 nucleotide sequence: TGTGCCAGCAGACCTACAGGTACCAATCAGCCCCAGCATTTT.

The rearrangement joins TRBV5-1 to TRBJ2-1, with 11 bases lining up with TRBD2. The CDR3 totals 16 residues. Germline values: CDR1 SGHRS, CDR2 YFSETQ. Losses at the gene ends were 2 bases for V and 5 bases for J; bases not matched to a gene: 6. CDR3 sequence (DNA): TGCGCCAGCAGCTTAGTAGCGGGAGGGAGGCACAATGAGCAGTTCTTC. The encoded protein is CASSLVAGGRHNEQFF.

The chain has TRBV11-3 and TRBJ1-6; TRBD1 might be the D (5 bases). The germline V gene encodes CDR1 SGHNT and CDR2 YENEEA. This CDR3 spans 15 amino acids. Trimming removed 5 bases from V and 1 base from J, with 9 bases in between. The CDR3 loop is CASSPQGSYNSPLHF. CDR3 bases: TGTGCCAGCAGCCCCCAGGGATCCTATAATTCACCCCTCCACTTT.

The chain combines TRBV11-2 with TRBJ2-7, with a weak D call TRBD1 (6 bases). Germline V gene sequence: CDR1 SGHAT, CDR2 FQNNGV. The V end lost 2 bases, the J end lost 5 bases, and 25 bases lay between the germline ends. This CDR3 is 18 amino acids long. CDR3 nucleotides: TGTGCCAGCAGCTTAATCCTGGAACAGGGAACATTTAGGGACGAGCAGTACTTC. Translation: CASSLILEQGTFRDEQYF.

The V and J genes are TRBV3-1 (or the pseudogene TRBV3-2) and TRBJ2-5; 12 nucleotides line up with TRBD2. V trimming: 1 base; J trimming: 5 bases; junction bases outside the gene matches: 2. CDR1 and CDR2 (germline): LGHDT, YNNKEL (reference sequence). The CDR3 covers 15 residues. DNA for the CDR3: TGTGCCAGCAGCCAAGGGACTAGCGGGATGGAGACCCAGTACTTC. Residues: CASSQGTSGMETQYF.

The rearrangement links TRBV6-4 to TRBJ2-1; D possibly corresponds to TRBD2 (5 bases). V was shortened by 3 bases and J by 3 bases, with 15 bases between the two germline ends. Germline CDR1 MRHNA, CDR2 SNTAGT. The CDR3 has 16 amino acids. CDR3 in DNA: TGTGCCAGCAGTGAGCTAGCTTCGAGTTACTACAATGAGCAGTTCTTC. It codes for CASSELASSYYNEQFF.

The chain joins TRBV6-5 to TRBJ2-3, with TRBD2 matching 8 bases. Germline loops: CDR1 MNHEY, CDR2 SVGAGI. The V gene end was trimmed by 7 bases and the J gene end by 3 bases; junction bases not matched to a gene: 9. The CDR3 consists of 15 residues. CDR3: CASILKRERTDTQYF. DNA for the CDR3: TGTGCCAGCATCCTGAAGCGGGAGAGGACAGATACGCAGTATTTT.

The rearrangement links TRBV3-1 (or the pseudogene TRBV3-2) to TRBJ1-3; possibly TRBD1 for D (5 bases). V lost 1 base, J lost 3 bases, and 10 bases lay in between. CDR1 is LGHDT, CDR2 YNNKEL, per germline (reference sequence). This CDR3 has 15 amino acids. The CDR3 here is CASSQAGQYGNTIYF. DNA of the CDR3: TGTGCCAGCAGCCAAGCAGGGCAGTATGGAAACACCATATATTTT.

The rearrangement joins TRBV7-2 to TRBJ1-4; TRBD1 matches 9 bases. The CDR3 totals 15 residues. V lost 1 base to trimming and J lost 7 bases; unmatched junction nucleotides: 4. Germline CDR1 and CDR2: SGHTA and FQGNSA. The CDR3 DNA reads TGTGCCAGCAGCTTAGGGGGGACAGGGCGTGAAAAACTGTTTTTT. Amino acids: CASSLGGTGREKLFF.

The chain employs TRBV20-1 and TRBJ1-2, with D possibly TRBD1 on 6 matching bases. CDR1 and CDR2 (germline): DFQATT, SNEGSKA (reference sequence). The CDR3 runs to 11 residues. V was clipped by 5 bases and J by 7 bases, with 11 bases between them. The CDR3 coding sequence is TGCAGTGCTCGGGACAATCCTGGCTACACCTTC. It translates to CSARDNPGYTF.

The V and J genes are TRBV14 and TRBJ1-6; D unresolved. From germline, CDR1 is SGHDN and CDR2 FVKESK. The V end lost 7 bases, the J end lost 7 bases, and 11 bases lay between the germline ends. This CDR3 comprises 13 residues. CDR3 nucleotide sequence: TGTGCCAGCAACTCCGGCGGAAATTCACCCCTCCACTTT. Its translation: CASNSGGNSPLHF.

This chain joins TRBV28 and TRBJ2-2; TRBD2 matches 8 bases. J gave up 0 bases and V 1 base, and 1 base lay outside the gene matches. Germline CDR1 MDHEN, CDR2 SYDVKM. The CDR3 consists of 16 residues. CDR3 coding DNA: TGTGCCAGCAGTTTATCGCGGGGGGCGAACACCGGGGAGCTGTTTTTT. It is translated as CASSLSRGANTGELFF.

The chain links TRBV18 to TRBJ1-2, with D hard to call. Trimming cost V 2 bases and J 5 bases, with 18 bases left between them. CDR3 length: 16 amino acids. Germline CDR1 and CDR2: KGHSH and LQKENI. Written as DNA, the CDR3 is TGTGCCAGCTCACCAAGCACAGACGTTAGATTTTATGGCTACACCTTC. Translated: CASSPSTDVRFYGYTF. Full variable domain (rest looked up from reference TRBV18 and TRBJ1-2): NAGVMQNPRHLVRRRGQEARLRCSPMKGHSHVYWYRQLPEEGLKFMVYLQKENIIDESGMPKERFSAEFPKEGPSILRIQQVVRGDSAAYFCASSPSTDVRFYGYTFGSGTRLTVV.

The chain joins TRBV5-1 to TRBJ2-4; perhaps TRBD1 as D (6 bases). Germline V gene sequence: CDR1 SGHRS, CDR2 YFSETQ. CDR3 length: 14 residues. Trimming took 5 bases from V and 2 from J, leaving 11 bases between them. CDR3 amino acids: CASREQGTKNIQYF. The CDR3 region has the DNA TGCGCCAGCAGGGAACAGGGTACCAAAAACATTCAGTACTTC. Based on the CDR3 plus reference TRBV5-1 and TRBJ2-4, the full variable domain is KAGVTQTPRYLIKTRGQQVTLSCSPISGHRSVSWYQQTPGQGLQFLFEYFSETQRNKGNFPGRFSGRQFSNSRSEMNVSTLELGDSALYLCASREQGTKNIQYFGAGTRLSVL.

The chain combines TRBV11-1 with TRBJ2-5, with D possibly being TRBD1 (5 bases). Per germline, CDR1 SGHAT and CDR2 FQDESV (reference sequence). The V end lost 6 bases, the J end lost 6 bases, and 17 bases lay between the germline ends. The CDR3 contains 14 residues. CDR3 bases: TGTGCCAGCAGACAAGGGGCACAGCCGAAGACCCAGTACTTC. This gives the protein CASRQGAQPKTQYF. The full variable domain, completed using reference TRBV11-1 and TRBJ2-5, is EAEVAQSPRYKITEKSQAVAFWCDPISGHATLYWYRQILGQGPELLVQFQDESVVDDSQLPKDRFSAERLKGVDSTLKIQPAELGDSAMYLCASRQGAQPKTQYFGPGTRLLVL.

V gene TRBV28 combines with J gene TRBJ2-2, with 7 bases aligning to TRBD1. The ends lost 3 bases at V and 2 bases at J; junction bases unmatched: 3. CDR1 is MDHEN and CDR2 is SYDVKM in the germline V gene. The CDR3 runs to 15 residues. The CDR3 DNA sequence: TGTGCCAGCAGTTTCGACAGGGTAAACACCGGGGAGCTGTTTTTT. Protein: CASSFDRVNTGELFF.

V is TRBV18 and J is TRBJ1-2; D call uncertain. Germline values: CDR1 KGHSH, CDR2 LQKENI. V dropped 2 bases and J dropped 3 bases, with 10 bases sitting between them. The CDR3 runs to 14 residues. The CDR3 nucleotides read TGTGCCAGCTCACCATCTTCCGGGGACTATGGCTACACCTTC. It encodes CASSPSSGDYGYTF.

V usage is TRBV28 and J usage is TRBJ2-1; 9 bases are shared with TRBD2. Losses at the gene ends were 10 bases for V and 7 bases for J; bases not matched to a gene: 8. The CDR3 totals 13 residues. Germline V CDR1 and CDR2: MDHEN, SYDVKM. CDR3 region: CATKLAGLNEQFF. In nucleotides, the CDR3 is TGTGCCACTAAACTAGCGGGCCTAAATGAGCAGTTCTTC.

Written as DNA, the CDR3 is TGTGCCAGCTCACCGGAGGGGCCCTACTACGAGCAGTACTTC. Protein: CASSPEGPYYEQYF. This chain connects TRBV18 to TRBJ2-7, with a weak D call TRBD2 (6 bases). With 3 bases removed from V and 3 bases from J, the gap between germline ends came to 12 bases. This CDR3 has 14 residues. Germline V gene sequence: CDR1 KGHSH, CDR2 LQKENI.

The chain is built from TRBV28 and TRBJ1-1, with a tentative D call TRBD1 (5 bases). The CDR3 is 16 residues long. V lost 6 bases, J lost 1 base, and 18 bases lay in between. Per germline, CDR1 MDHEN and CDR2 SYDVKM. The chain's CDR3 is CASSSLSSGKNTEAFF. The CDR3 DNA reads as TGTGCCAGCAGCAGTTTATCGTCAGGGAAGAACACTGAAGCTTTCTTT.

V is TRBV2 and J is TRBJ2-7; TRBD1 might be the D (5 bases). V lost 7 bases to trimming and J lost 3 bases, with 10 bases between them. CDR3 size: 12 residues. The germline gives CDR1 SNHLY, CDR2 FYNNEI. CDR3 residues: CASTATDYEQYF. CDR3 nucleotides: TGTGCCAGCACCGCGACAGACTACGAGCAGTACTTC.

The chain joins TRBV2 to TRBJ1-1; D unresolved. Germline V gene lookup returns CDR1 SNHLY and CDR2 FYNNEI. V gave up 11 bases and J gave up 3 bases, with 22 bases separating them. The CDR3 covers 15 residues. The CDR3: CARVLGGQTYTEAFF. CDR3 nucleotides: TGTGCCCGGGTTCTAGGAGGGCAGACCTACACTGAAGCTTTCTTT.

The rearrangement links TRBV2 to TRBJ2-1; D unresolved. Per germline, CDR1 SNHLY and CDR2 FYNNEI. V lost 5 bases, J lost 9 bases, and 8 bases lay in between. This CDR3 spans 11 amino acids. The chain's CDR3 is CASSFHGEQFF. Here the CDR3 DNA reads TGTGCCAGCAGTTTCCACGGTGAGCAGTTCTTC.